These 2 T cell receptor beta chains originate from one sample sequenced in a study of early T cells in non-severe SARS-CoV-2 infection. In TCRdb, the 5' RACE reads were re-called with MiXCR into one record per CDR3 protein. The sample consists of some 57,000 distinct CDR3 sequences, 10% to 12% of them appearing once. The sequenced material came from whole blood. Source of these receptors: an adult who was a healthcare worker with PCR-confirmed SARS-CoV-2 infection or an uninfected control (not recorded which).

In this sample, this clonotype turned up many times. V usage is TRBV27 and J usage is TRBJ2-5, with D maybe TRBD1 (6 bases). Trimming pared 4 bases from V and 5 bases from J, leaving 11 bases between. The CDR3 length is 13 residues. CDR1 MNHEY and CDR2 SMNVEV come from the germline V gene (reference sequence). The CDR3 bases are TGTGCCAGCAGTTGGGGGCTGGGGGAGACCCAGTACTTC. It specifies CASSWGLGETQYF.

Details on this clonotype: A read error may be the cause here, since a much bigger clone is one base away. The rearrangement links TRBV27 to TRBJ2-7; weak D call: TRBD2 (5 bases). Germline CDR1 and CDR2: MNHEY and SMNVEV (reference sequence). CDR3 length: 14 residues. The CDR3 here is CANSLSRGPYEQYF. CDR3 sequence (DNA): TGTGCCAACAGTTTATCGAGAGGGCCTTACGAGCAGTACTTC.